This T cell receptor (beta chain) was retrieved from a study of breast tumors, draining lymph nodes, adjacent tissues. This clonotype has ten or more counts. Its antigen remains unidentified. The lymph nodes were axillary draining lymph nodes from breast cancer patients. Notes on the study in general: Tumors had less TCR diversity than lymph nodes, more than nontumor tissue.

Germline lookup yields CDR1 MNHEY and CDR2 SVGEGT. CDR3 length equals 15 residues. Trimming at V came to 2 bases and at J to 5 bases, leaving 9 bases not matched to a gene. From the multiplex PCR reads, TCRdb called clonotypes with MiXCR, one entry per CDR3 protein. Of tens of thousands of distinct CDR3 sequences in the sample, roughly 20% were seen once. This sequence was found in a female donor with breast cancer. Some clones in this sample may be carry-over from other donors' samples. The rearrangement uses TRBV6-2 or TRBV6-3 and TRBJ2-7, with TRBD1 matching 7 bases. The source material was axillary lymph node tissue. As DNA, the CDR3 is TGTGCCAGCAGTTACCGTTCCGGGACAGCCCACGAGCAGTACTTC. Translation gives CASSYRSGTAHEQYF.